One sample yielded the 17 T cell receptor beta chains listed below, sequenced in a study of cytomegalovirus exposure and HLA in healthy donors. Researchers ran the PCR with 60 Vbeta and 13 Jbeta primers. Profiled with immunoSEQ multiplex PCR; TCRdb holds only in-frame clones, not every one. Among about 160,000 clones listed, approximately 80% were seen once. Sequenced: PBMCs. Receptors were obtained from a man between 50 and 59 years old in good health and CMV-seropositive.

The chain couples TRBV7-9 to TRBJ1-1; 9 bases fit TRBD1. The CDR3 sequence is 14 residues long. Losses at the gene ends were 5 bases for V and 6 bases for J; bases not matched to a gene: 7. Germline V gene data show CDR1 as SEHNR and CDR2 as FQNEAQ (reference sequence). The CDR3 sequence is CASSATQGAAEAFF. As DNA, the CDR3 is TGTGCCAGCAGCGCAACACAGGGGGCCGCTGAAGCTTTCTTT.

The chain combines TRBV4-3 with TRBJ2-3; 7 positions match TRBD2. CDR1 is LGHNA and CDR2 is YSLEER in the germline V gene. This CDR3 has 15 residues. J lost 3 bases, V lost 4 bases, and 7 bases had no gene match. CDR3 sequence reads: CASSPLAAGTDTQYF. DNA for the CDR3: TGCGCCAGCAGCCCCCTAGCGGCAGGTACAGATACGCAGTATTTT.

By share, this clone ranks as medium-sized. Other DNA sequences in this sample translate to the same CDR3. This chain connects TRBV6-5 to TRBJ2-7; TRBD1 agrees at 9 bases. The V gene end was trimmed by 0 bases and the J gene end by 4 bases; junction bases not matched to a gene: 4. Germline V CDR1 and CDR2: MNHEY, SVGAGI. The CDR3 is 15 residues long. CDR3 residues: CASSYSTGGGYEQYF. The DNA for the CDR3 is TGTGCCAGCAGTTACTCGACAGGGGGGGGTTACGAGCAGTACTTC.

CDR3 coding DNA: TGTGCCAGCAGCCAAGTCTCGGGGGGGGCAGAAGAGACCCAGTACTTC. Translation gives CASSQVSGGAEETQYF. The chain joins TRBV4-2 to TRBJ2-5, with 8 bases lining up with TRBD2. This CDR3 spans 16 amino acids. V was clipped by 1 base and J by 3 bases; unmatched bases: 7. Per the germline V gene, CDR1 is LGHNA and CDR2 is YNFKEQ.

This rearrangement joins TRBV12-5 to TRBJ1-2; D call uncertain. Trimming left V 5 bases short and J 1 base short, with 8 bases between. The germline CDR1 and CDR2 sequences are LGHNT and FRNRAP. CDR3 size: 13 residues. CDR3 loop: CASGGEGNYGYTF. The CDR3 coding sequence is TGTGCTAGTGGTGGCGAGGGTAACTATGGCTACACCTTC.

The chain carries TRBV15 and TRBJ2-5, with D possibly TRBD2 on 5 matching bases. Germline V gene data show CDR1 as LNHNV and CDR2 as YYDKDF (reference sequence). Trimming removed 6 bases from V and 3 bases from J, with 14 bases in between. The CDR3 consists of 14 residues. CDR3 amino acids: CATRKWASKETQYF. The CDR3 DNA reads TGTGCCACCAGAAAATGGGCTAGCAAAGAGACCCAGTACTTC.

The gene calls are TRBV9 and TRBJ2-5; 9 nucleotides align to TRBD1. The CDR3 has 15 amino acids. V lost 0 bases, J lost 4 bases, and 4 bases stayed unmatched. Looked up from germline, CDR1 is SGDLS and CDR2 is YYNGEE. Written as DNA, the CDR3 is TGTGCCAGCAGCGTAGGAGGGACAGGGCGAGAGACCCAGTACTTC. It yields the protein CASSVGGTGRETQYF.

V and J are TRBV5-1 and TRBJ2-3; 8 bases are a match to TRBD2. This CDR3 has 16 amino acids. CDR1 is SGHRS and CDR2 is YFSETQ in the germline V gene. V shed 0 bases, J shed 2 bases, and the junction held 5 bases outside the gene matches. CDR3 sequence: CASSLASGGATDTQYF. The DNA of the CDR3 is TGCGCCAGCAGCTTGGCGTCCGGGGGGGCCACAGATACGCAGTATTTT.

J is TRBJ2-6 and V is TRBV6-1; D might be TRBD1 (6 bases). The CDR3 length is 17 residues. Germline CDR1 reads MNHNS; CDR2 reads SASEGT. V gave up 3 bases and J gave up 3 bases, with 15 bases separating them. CDR3 protein: CASSDLPQGYGANVLTF. The CDR3 DNA sequence: TGTGCCAGCAGTGACCTGCCCCAGGGGTATGGGGCCAACGTCCTGACTTTC.

The rearrangement uses TRBV28 and TRBJ1-6; 9 bases map to TRBD1. The CDR3 is made up of 16 amino acids. With 2 bases clipped from V and 9 bases from J, the junction kept 8 bases outside the gene matches. Germline values: CDR1 MDHEN, CDR2 SYDVKM. CDR3 loop: CASSLPGQGGGSPLHF. The CDR3 DNA reads TGTGCCAGCAGTTTACCGGGACAGGGAGGTGGTTCACCCCTCCACTTT.

This sequence joins TRBV6-5 and TRBJ2-1; the D gene is possibly TRBD1 (6 bases). The CDR3 contains 14 residues. Trimming pared 1 base from V and 8 bases from J, leaving 12 bases between. Per the germline V gene, CDR1 is MNHEY and CDR2 is SVGAGI. Here the CDR3 DNA reads TGTGCCAGCAGTTACTTACAGGGTTTGGATGAGCAGTTCTTC. This codes for CASSYLQGLDEQFF.

This clone was picked up a small number of times. The V call is TRBV10-1, the J call TRBJ1-4; 7 nucleotides match TRBD1. The length of the CDR3 is 14 residues. CDR1 is WNHNN and CDR2 is SYGVQD in the germline V gene (reference sequence). V lost 4 bases to trimming and J lost 7 bases; unmatched junction nucleotides: 6. The CDR3 sequence is CASSVGGAGEKLFF. The CDR3 region has the DNA TGCGCCAGCAGTGTAGGGGGCGCGGGTGAAAAACTGTTTTTT.

This clone was detected only a few times. This rearrangement joins TRBV25-1 to TRBJ2-7, with 7 nucleotides matching TRBD1. This CDR3 is 18 amino acids long. Germline trimming cut 4 bases from V and 3 bases from J; bases unmatched to any gene: 18. The germline gives CDR1 MGHDK, CDR2 SYGVNS. CDR3 nucleotides: TGTGCCAGCAGTGCATGGGATTTTTTGACAGGGCTGTACTACGAGCAGTACTTC. It translates to CASSAWDFLTGLYYEQYF.

The chain couples TRBV19 to TRBJ1-1, with 7 bases aligning to TRBD1. The CDR3 loop spans 14 amino acids. V shed 5 bases and J 2 bases; nucleotides not matched to a gene: 5. From germline, CDR1 is LNHDA and CDR2 SQIVND (reference sequence). The CDR3 loop reads CASSEQGSNTEAFF. The DNA of the CDR3 is TGTGCCAGTAGTGAACAGGGGAGCAACACTGAAGCTTTCTTT.

The rearrangement joins TRBV5-1 to TRBJ2-1; 9 nucleotides line up with TRBD2. The CDR3 spans 16 residues. From germline, CDR1 is SGHRS and CDR2 YFSETQ. V trimming: 0 bases; J trimming: 0 bases; junction bases outside the gene matches: 1. The CDR3 region has the DNA TGCGCCAGCAGCTTGGCTAGCGGGGACTCCTACAATGAGCAGTTCTTC. It yields the protein CASSLASGDSYNEQFF.

This clone appeared once. This chain joins TRBV6-6 and TRBJ1-2; 7 nucleotides agree with TRBD1. In germline, CDR1 is MNHNY, CDR2 SVGAGI (reference sequence). This CDR3 region has 13 residues. V was pared by 2 bases and J by 4 bases, with 1 base of the junction left unmatched. CDR3 residues: CASSYAGGYGYTF. CDR3 coding DNA: TGTGCCAGCAGTTACGCAGGGGGCTATGGCTACACCTTC.

The J gene is TRBJ1-1, the V gene TRBV4-2, with D possibly being TRBD1 (5 bases). Between the trimmed V and J ends, which lost 0 bases and 5 bases, there was a span of 16 bases. CDR1 and CDR2 (germline): LGHNA, YNFKEQ. This CDR3 spans 16 amino acids. The CDR3 loop is CASSQEGGGGETEAFF. In DNA form, the CDR3 reads TGTGCCAGCAGCCAAGAGGGTGGGGGGGGAGAGACTGAAGCTTTCTTT.